Shown below are 28 T cell receptor beta chains from a single sample sequenced in a study of low-dose radiotherapy and immunotherapy resistance in tumors. The time point denotes: before trial treatment. TRAV- and TRBV-specific primers, spanning alpha and beta chains, primed first-strand cDNA. With a constant-region primer and a V-primer adapter, TCRs were subjected to around 18 PCR cycles of amplification. TCRdb redid the calling of the reads with MiXCR, one entry per CDR3 protein. The sample consists of around 99,000 distinct CDR3 sequences, 9.4% of them appearing once. The specimen was PBMCs, collected before treatment. The receptors stem from a male donor with prostate cancer.

V usage is TRBV5-1 and J usage is TRBJ2-1, with 12 bases matching TRBD2. Germline V gene lookup returns CDR1 SGHRS and CDR2 YFSETQ. V dropped 0 bases and J dropped 5; count of bases not matched to a gene: 9. The CDR3 is made up of 18 amino acids. CDR3 coding DNA: TGCGCCAGCAGCTTGGAATCCCCTGCTAGCGGGAGGGACAATGAGCAGTTCTTC. Translated: CASSLESPASGRDNEQFF.

Many counts were recorded for this clonotype. The genes are TRBV7-9 and TRBJ2-5, with TRBD1 as a possible D gene (6 bases). With 5 bases removed from V and 7 bases from J, the gap between germline ends came to 14 bases. The CDR3 is 13 residues long. Germline CDR1 and CDR2: SEHNR and FQNEAQ (reference sequence). The CDR3 coding sequence is TGTGCCAGCAGCAAAACCACAGGGACGACCCAGTACTTC. Its protein is CASSKTTGTTQYF. The variable domain in full, completed from reference TRBV7-9 and TRBJ2-5, reads DTGVSQNPRHKITKRGQNVTFRCDPISEHNRLYWYRQTLGQGPEFLTYFQNEAQLEKSRLLSDRFSAERPKGSFSTLEIQRTEQGDSAMYLCASSKTTGTTQYFGPGTRLLVL.

The gene calls are TRBV20-1 and TRBJ2-7, with D hard to call. Germline CDR1 DFQATT, CDR2 SNEGSKA (reference sequence). Trimming left V 1 base short and J 3 bases short, with 16 bases between. This CDR3 spans 15 amino acids. The chain's CDR3 is CSARGPRVWDYEQYF. The CDR3 DNA follows: TGCAGTGCTAGAGGCCCCCGGGTGTGGGACTACGAGCAGTACTTC.

Concerning this clonotype itself: A read error is the likely source, as a far larger clone sits one nucleotide away. This chain joins TRBV5-5 and TRBJ2-1; a weak D match, TRBD2 (5 bases). Germline V gene sequence: CDR1 SGHKS, CDR2 YYEKEE (reference sequence). This CDR3 has 16 amino acids. Here the CDR3 DNA reads TGCGCCAGCAGCTTACAGAGGGCAGACCTCTACAATGAGCAGTTCTTC. As protein: CASSLQRADLYNEQFF.

This clonotype showed up many times. The chain employs TRBV23-1 and TRBJ2-7, with TRBD2 as a possible D gene (6 bases). TRBV23-1 is assigned to the ORF class and has an uncertain function. There are 12 residues in the CDR3. V was clipped by 3 bases and J by 5 bases, with 8 bases between them. The CDR3 reads CASSQRGDEQYF. The CDR3 region has the DNA TGCGCCAGCAGTCAGCGCGGGGACGAGCAGTACTTC.

This clonotype turned up a few times. The chain is built from TRBV30 and TRBJ1-1; TRBD1 might be the D (5 bases). V was shortened by 5 bases and J by 1 base, with 14 bases between the two germline ends. Looked up from germline, CDR1 is GTSNPN and CDR2 is SVGIG (reference sequence). The CDR3 length is 14 residues. Here the CDR3 reads CAWRKETANTEAFF. The CDR3 coding sequence is TGTGCCTGGCGCAAGGAGACAGCGAACACTGAAGCTTTCTTT.

This clonotype was recorded at least ten times. The chain has TRBV6-6 and TRBJ2-2, with 9 bases aligning to TRBD1. With V trimmed by 4 bases and J by 4 bases, 7 bases remained unmatched. Germline CDR1 reads MNHNY; CDR2 reads SVGAGI (reference sequence). The CDR3 is 16 amino acids. CDR3 DNA: TGTGCCAGCAGTTTTCCACCGGGACAGGGCACCGGGGAGCTGTTTTTT. As protein: CASSFPPGQGTGELFF.

Ten or more counts support this clonotype. The rearrangement joins TRBV2 to TRBJ2-4, with D possibly matching TRBD2 (5 bases). V gave up 3 bases and J gave up 4 bases, with 7 bases separating them. The CDR3 loop spans 13 amino acids. Germline loops: CDR1 SNHLY, CDR2 FYNNEI. Here the CDR3 DNA reads TGTGCCAGCAGTGAGGGAGTGAAAAACATTCAGTACTTC. Encoded protein: CASSEGVKNIQYF.

In this sample, this clonotype turned up many times. The chain joins TRBV28 to TRBJ2-7; 7 bases are a match to TRBD1. This CDR3 region has 15 residues. The V and J ends lost 3 bases and 1 base, in that order; junction bases with no gene match: 6. CDR1 MDHEN and CDR2 SYDVKM come from the germline V gene. CDR3 loop: CASSLGDRASYEQYF. CDR3 in DNA: TGTGCCAGCAGTTTGGGTGACAGGGCTTCCTACGAGCAGTACTTC. The whole variable domain, remainder taken from reference TRBV28 and TRBJ2-7, is DVKVTQSSRYLVKRTGEKVFLECVQDMDHENMFWYRQDPGLGLRLIYFSYDVKMKEKGDIPEGYSVSREKKERFSLILESASTNQTSMYLCASSLGDRASYEQYFGPGTRLTVT.

This clonotype was observed a single time. A read error is likely here: a far larger clone is one base away. CDR3 region: CASSLDQGPYEQFF. The CDR3 DNA reads TGTGCCAGCTCACTGGACCAGGGGCCCTACGAGCAGTTCTTC. The J gene is TRBJ2-1, the V gene TRBV18; TRBD1 is a possible D gene (6 bases). The V and J ends lost 4 bases and 10 bases respectively, with 17 bases between them. The CDR3 has 14 residues. Germline V gene sequence: CDR1 KGHSH, CDR2 LQKENI.

This clonotype was seen many times. The CDR3 region has the DNA TGTGCCAGCAGTTTATCGGGCGGGGCCCCCTACAATGAGCAGTTCTTC. Its translation: CASSLSGGAPYNEQFF. The J gene is TRBJ2-1, the V gene TRBV28, with a possible D match to TRBD2 (6 bases). V was pared by 1 base and J by 2 bases, with 12 bases between. Germline CDR1 is MDHEN and CDR2 is SYDVKM. The length of the CDR3 is 16 residues.

The table lists this clonotype with many counts. V and J are TRBV29-1 and TRBJ1-1; D is unclear. The CDR3 sequence is 12 residues long. Germline-derived CDR1 and CDR2 are SQVTM and ANQGSEA. V was cut by 4 bases and J by 3 bases, with 9 bases left in between. This chain's CDR3 is CSVVLQYTEAFF. CDR3 bases: TGCAGCGTTGTGTTGCAATACACTGAAGCTTTCTTT.

The table lists this clonotype with a few counts. The rearrangement uses TRBV10-3 and TRBJ2-1; D remains unclear. The germline CDR1 and CDR2 sequences are ENHRY and SYGVKD. V lost 5 bases and J 0 bases, leaving 8 bases between the germline ends. The CDR3 sequence is 14 residues long. The CDR3 DNA reads TGTGCCATCAGTATCGAGAGCTCCTACAATGAGCAGTTCTTC. It is translated as CAISIESSYNEQFF.

This clonotype was recorded many times. The chain employs TRBV5-1 and TRBJ1-2, with 7 bases aligning to TRBD1. Germline V CDR1 and CDR2: SGHRS, YFSETQ. CDR3 length: 16 residues. V gave up 2 bases and J gave up 6 bases; unmatched junction bases: 13. The CDR3 bases are TGCGCCAGCAGCTTAATGTTCTTTGGGACAGTCGATGGCTACACCTTC. Translation: CASSLMFFGTVDGYTF.

The rearrangement uses TRBV5-1 and TRBJ2-7, with D possibly being TRBD2 (5 bases). Germline V gene lookup returns CDR1 SGHRS and CDR2 YFSETQ. The CDR3 totals 15 residues. The germline V and J ends were trimmed by 6 bases and 4 bases, with 20 bases remaining between them. DNA for the CDR3: TGCGCCAGCAAAGGCCGGTGGGGAGATTCGTACGAGCAGTACTTC. It codes for CASKGRWGDSYEQYF.

This clonotype was counted at least ten times. This chain connects TRBV9 to TRBJ2-2; D remains ambiguous. Trimming took off 0 bases at V and 7 bases at J, with 4 bases between the two ends. From germline, CDR1 is SGDLS and CDR2 YYNGEE. This CDR3 comprises 12 residues. Here the CDR3 reads CASSVEFGELFF. DNA for the CDR3: TGTGCCAGCAGCGTAGAGTTCGGGGAGCTGTTTTTT.

This clonotype was picked up many times. The genes are TRBV7-7 and TRBJ2-5, with 9 bases aligning to TRBD1. CDR1 and CDR2 (germline): SSHAT, FNYEAQ (reference sequence). This CDR3 comprises 15 residues. J gave up 6 bases and V 3 bases, and 8 bases lay outside the gene matches. For the CDR3, the DNA is TGTGCCAGCAGCTTGGGGACAGGGTGGATGCAGACCCAGTACTTC. It is translated as CASSLGTGWMQTQYF.

As regards this clonotype: One end of the junction is discordant with germline, which a read error may explain. This sequence joins TRBV7-4 and TRBJ2-7; D gene uncertain. The CDR3 has 11 residues. Germline-derived CDR1 and CDR2 are SGHVT and SQSDAQ. CDR3 in DNA: TGTCCCAGCAGCTCGTCATACGAGCAGTACTTC. Amino acid sequence: CPSSSSYEQYF.

Many counts were recorded for this clonotype. The chain employs TRBV6-5 and TRBJ1-1; D perhaps matches TRBD1 (5 bases). Germline V gene sequence: CDR1 MNHEY, CDR2 SVGAGI. The CDR3 has 12 amino acids. V lost 8 bases and J 3 bases, leaving 10 bases between the germline ends. CDR3 protein: CASRTIDTEAFF. The CDR3 DNA sequence: TGTGCCAGCCGGACAATTGACACTGAAGCTTTCTTT.

This clonotype was recorded many times. This chain joins TRBV12-3 or TRBV12-4 and TRBJ2-3; D may be TRBD2 (5 bases). The CDR3 is 15 amino acids. V lost 9 bases to trimming and J lost 5 bases, with 21 bases between them. This CDR3 is CASSRAGKAGDTQYF. As DNA, the CDR3 is TGTGCCAGTTCCCGGGCAGGCAAGGCGGGAGATACGCAGTATTTT.

This clonotype was observed many times. The gene calls are TRBV25-1 and TRBJ1-1, with TRBD1 as a possible D gene (6 bases). V shed 5 bases and J shed 6 bases, with 16 bases lying between them. The CDR3 has 14 residues. Looked up from germline, CDR1 is MGHDK and CDR2 is SYGVNS. The CDR3 sequence is CASSHRERNAEAFF. Here the CDR3 DNA reads TGTGCCAGCAGTCACAGGGAGCGCAACGCTGAAGCTTTCTTT.

At least ten counts were recorded for this clonotype. The rearrangement uses TRBV5-4 and TRBJ2-1, with 7 nucleotides matching TRBD2. This CDR3 is 14 amino acids long. CDR1 is SGHNT and CDR2 is YYREEE in the germline V gene (reference sequence). The ends lost 3 bases at V and 8 bases at J; junction bases unmatched: 8. The CDR3 spells CASSSSGGWYEQFF. The CDR3 DNA follows: TGTGCCAGCAGCTCATCGGGGGGTTGGTATGAGCAGTTCTTC. The full variable domain, in which reference TRBV5-4 and TRBJ2-1 provide the parts outside the CDR3, is ETGVTQSPTHLIKTRGQQVTLRCSSQSGHNTVSWYQQALGQGPQFIFQYYREEENGRGNFPPRFSGLQFPNYSSELNVNALELDDSALYLCASSSSGGWYEQFFGPGTRLTVL.

V is TRBV9 and J is TRBJ2-5; possible D gene TRBD2, 7 bases. This CDR3 has 15 amino acids. The germline gives CDR1 SGDLS, CDR2 YYNGEE. The V and J ends lost 2 bases and 2 bases respectively, with 13 bases between them. CDR3 region: CASSVTAGTQETQYF. In DNA, the CDR3 is TGTGCCAGCAGCGTTACAGCGGGGACACAAGAGACCCAGTACTTC.

This clonotype was observed many times. This chain joins TRBV20-1 and TRBJ2-5; D possibly matches TRBD1 or TRBD2 (5 bases each). The CDR3 loop spans 15 amino acids. V lost 2 bases and J lost 5, with 18 bases in between. The germline V gene encodes CDR1 DFQATT and CDR2 SNEGSKA (reference sequence). The chain's CDR3 is CSARLVGRWGETQYF. CDR3 sequence (DNA): TGCAGTGCTAGACTCGTTGGACGGTGGGGGGAGACCCAGTACTTC.

This clonotype was counted many times. V and J are TRBV7-2 and TRBJ1-2; 8 bases line up with TRBD1. Germline lookup yields CDR1 SGHTA and CDR2 FQGNSA. Losses at the gene ends were 5 bases for V and 6 bases for J; bases not matched to a gene: 5. The CDR3 sequence is 13 residues long. CDR3 nucleotides: TGTGCCAGCAGCCCGGGACAGGAGAATGGCTACACCTTC. As protein: CASSPGQENGYTF. The full variable domain, its missing parts supplied by reference TRBV7-2 and TRBJ1-2, is GAGVSQSPSNKVTEKGKDVELRCDPISGHTALYWYRQSLGQGLEFLIYFQGNSAPDKSGLPSDRFSAERTGGSVSTLTIQRTQQEDSAVYLCASSPGQENGYTFGSGTRLTVV.

This clonotype came up many times. The rearrangement links TRBV23-1 to TRBJ2-1; D possibly matches TRBD1 or TRBD2 (5 bases each). TRBV23-1 is reported as an ORF; its role is uncertain. This CDR3 has 15 amino acids. Trimming cost V 4 bases and J 2 bases, with 12 bases left between them. The CDR3 coding sequence is TGCGCCAGCAGTCGAGGGGAAAGCGCCTACAATGAGCAGTTCTTC. Its protein product is CASSRGESAYNEQFF.

This clonotype was seen ten or more times. DNA for the CDR3: TGTGCCAGCAGCTTCCGGGGGGCGACTGGGGCCAACGTCCTGACTTTC. It is translated as CASSFRGATGANVLTF. The chain has TRBV11-3 and TRBJ2-6; D is perhaps TRBD2 (7 bases). The CDR3 length is 16 residues. Germline CDR1 is SGHNT and CDR2 is YENEEA. The V and J ends lost 3 bases and 2 bases respectively, with 11 bases between them.

In this sample, this clonotype turned up many times. The genes are TRBV5-1 and TRBJ1-2; D remains unclear. This CDR3 has 14 amino acids. The V end lost 1 base, the J end lost 0 bases, and 7 bases lay between the germline ends. Germline V gene sequence: CDR1 SGHRS, CDR2 YFSETQ. The chain's CDR3 is CASSLKEPNYGYTF. DNA of the CDR3: TGCGCCAGCAGCTTGAAAGAACCTAACTATGGCTACACCTTC. The full variable domain, completed using reference TRBV5-1 and TRBJ1-2, is KAGVTQTPRYLIKTRGQQVTLSCSPISGHRSVSWYQQTPGQGLQFLFEYFSETQRNKGNFPGRFSGRQFSNSRSEMNVSTLELGDSALYLCASSLKEPNYGYTFGSGTRLTVV.